Listed below are T cell receptor beta chains from one sample, sequenced in a study of siplizumab effects on memory and regulatory T cells. Data came from immunoSEQ multiplex PCR; TCRdb stores just in-frame clones and leaves some out. The sample records more than 85,000 clones, over 85% being singletons. The sequencing input was CD4+ T cells sorted from blood. The receptors shown here come from a human donor in good health. Both conserved end residues are part of each CDR3.

j_call	v_call	cdr3_aa
TRBJ2-1	TRBV6-5	CASSRPGGNEQFF
TRBJ1-5	TRBV4-1	CASSQGGYGQPQHF
TRBJ2-5	TRBV5-6	CASTYTGQKKSGETQYF
TRBJ1-2	TRBV11-3	CASSPEGQGIDGYTF
TRBJ1-2	TRBV6-5	CASSYSGISYGYTF
TRBJ2-5	TRBV7-3	CASSFSGRVEETQYF
TRBJ1-2	TRBV19	CASSRLTGTGYGYTF
TRBJ2-3	TRBV6-1	CASSERRTSGGSYF
TRBJ2-3	TRBV18	CASSRQSQDTQYF
TRBJ2-2	TRBV11-2	CASSRTSGRTGELFF
TRBJ2-1	TRBV7-2	CASSLVASGSGNEQFF
TRBJ1-1	TRBV29-1	CSVLPYLNTEAFF
TRBJ2-3	TRBV9	CASSIGLAGAVDTQYF
TRBJ2-7	TRBV7-9	CASSWQGTSADEQYF
TRBJ2-4	TRBV6-1	CASSGGSAPLGNIQYF
TRBJ2-2	TRBV27	CASSLNDRVGTGELFF
TRBJ2-1	TRBV5-1	CASSLVASGGNEQFF
TRBJ2-3	TRBV25-1	CASSKGGGSDTQYF
TRBJ2-2	TRBV10-2	CASSASGGGTGELFF
TRBJ1-3	TRBV6-1	CASSDQGGGNTIYF
TRBJ2-5	TRBV18	CASSPPAGRETQYF
TRBJ2-3	TRBV6-1	CASSASSVNTQYF
TRBJ2-3	TRBV25-1	CASSDAGSPFDTQYF
TRBJ2-5	TRBV7-9	CASSNTPGGTQYF
TRBJ1-2	TRBV6-6	CASSGGRDRFNYGYTF
TRBJ1-5	TRBV14	CASSQDLGQPQHF
TRBJ2-1	TRBV7-3	CASSRGLAGGHEQFF